The table lists the clone carrying this T cell receptor beta chain with many counts. Its antigen is as yet unknown. The data are from a study of breast tumors, draining lymph nodes, adjacent tissues. The length of the CDR3 is 14 residues. The V end was cut by 8 bases, the J end by 0 bases, with 11 bases between. Whole-study results and caveats: Tumor repertoires ranked between lymph nodes and nontumor tissue in diversity, with V and J gene preferences. Data only fit, rather than demonstrated, lymph node origin of most tumor T cells.

TCRdb redid the calling of the multiplex PCR reads with MiXCR, one entry per CDR3 protein. The table has thousands of distinct CDR3 sequences, under 55% seen once. The sequence came from a female donor with breast cancer. Some clones in this sample may be carry-over from other donors' samples. Sequenced: tumor-adjacent breast tissue. V and J are TRBV12-3 or TRBV12-4 and TRBJ1-3, with D perhaps TRBD1 (5 bases). In nucleotides, the CDR3 is TGTGCCAGCGGGACGGGCAACTCTGGAAACACCATATATTTT. Residues: CASGTGNSGNTIYF.